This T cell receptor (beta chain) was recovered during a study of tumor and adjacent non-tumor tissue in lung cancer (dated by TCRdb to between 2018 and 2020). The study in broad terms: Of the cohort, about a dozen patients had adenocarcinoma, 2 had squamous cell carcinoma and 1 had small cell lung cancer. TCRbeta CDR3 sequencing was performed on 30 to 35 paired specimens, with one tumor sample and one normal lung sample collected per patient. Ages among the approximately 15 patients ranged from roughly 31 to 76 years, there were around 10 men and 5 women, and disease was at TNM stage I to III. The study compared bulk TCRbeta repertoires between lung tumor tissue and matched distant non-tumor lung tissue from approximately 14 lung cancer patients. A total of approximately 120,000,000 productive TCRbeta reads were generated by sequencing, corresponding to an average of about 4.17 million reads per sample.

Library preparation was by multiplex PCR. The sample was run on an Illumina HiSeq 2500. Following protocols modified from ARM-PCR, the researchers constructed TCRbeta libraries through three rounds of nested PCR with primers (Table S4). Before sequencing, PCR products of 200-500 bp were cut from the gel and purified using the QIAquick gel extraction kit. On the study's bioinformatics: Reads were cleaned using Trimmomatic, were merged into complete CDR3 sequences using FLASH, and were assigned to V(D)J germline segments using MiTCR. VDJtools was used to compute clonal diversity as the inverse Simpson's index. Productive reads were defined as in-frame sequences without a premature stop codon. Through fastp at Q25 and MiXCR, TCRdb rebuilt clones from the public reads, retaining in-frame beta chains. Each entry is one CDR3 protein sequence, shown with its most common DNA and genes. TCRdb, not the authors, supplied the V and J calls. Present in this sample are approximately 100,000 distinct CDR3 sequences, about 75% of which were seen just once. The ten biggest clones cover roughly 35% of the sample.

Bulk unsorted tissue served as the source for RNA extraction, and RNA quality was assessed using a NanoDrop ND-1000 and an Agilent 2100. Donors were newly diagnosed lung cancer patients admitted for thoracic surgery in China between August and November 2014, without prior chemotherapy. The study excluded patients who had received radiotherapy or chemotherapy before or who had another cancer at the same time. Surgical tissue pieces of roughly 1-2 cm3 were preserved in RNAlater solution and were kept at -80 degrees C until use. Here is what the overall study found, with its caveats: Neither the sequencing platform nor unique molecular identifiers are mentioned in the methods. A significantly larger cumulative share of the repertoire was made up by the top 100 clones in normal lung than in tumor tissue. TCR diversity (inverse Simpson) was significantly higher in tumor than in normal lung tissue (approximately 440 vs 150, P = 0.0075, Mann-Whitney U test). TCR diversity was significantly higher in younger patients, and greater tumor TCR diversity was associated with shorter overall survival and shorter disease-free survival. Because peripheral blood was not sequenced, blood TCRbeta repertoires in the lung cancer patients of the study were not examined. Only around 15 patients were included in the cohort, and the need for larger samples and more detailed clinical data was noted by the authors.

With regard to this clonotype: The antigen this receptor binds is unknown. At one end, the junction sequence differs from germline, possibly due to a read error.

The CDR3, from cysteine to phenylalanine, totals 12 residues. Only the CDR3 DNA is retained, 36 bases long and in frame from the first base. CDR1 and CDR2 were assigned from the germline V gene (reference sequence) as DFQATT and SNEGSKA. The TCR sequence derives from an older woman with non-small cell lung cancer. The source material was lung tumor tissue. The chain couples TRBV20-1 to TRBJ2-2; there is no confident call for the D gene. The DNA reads TGCAATGCTAGATGGAAGACCGGGGAGCTGTTTTTT. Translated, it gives CNARWKTGELFF.